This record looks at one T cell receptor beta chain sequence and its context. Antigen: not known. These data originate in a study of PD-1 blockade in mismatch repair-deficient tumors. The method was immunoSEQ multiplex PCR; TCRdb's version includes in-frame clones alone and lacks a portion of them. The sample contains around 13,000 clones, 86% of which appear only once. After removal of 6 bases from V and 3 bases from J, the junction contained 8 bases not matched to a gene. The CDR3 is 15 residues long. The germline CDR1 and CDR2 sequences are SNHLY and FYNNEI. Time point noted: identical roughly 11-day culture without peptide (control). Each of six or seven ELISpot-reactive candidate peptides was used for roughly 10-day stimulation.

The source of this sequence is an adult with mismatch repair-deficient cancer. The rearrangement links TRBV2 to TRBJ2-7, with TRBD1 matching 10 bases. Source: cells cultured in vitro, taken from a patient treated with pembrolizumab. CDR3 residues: CASRGGQGTYYEQYF. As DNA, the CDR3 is TGTGCCAGCAGGGGGGGACAGGGGACCTACTACGAGCAGTACTTC.